Shown below are 12 T cell receptor beta chains from a single sample sequenced in a study of blood T cell repertoires in COVID-19. TCRdb's copy holds only in-frame clones and misses some; the assay was immunoSEQ multiplex PCR. In the table there are under 150,000 clones, around nine tenths of which are singletons. The sample comprised peripheral blood. All receptors derive from a human donor in a cohort sampled during active COVID-19.

The rearrangement links TRBV30 to TRBJ2-7; TRBD2 aligns across 7 bases. The CDR3 contains 15 residues. Germline V CDR1 and CDR2: GTSNPN, SVGIG (reference sequence). Trimming removed 0 bases from V and 4 bases from J; junction bases left unmatched: 9. The CDR3 loop is CAWSVHASGVYEQYF. The CDR3 DNA sequence: TGTGCCTGGAGTGTACATGCTAGCGGAGTTTACGAGCAGTACTTC.

The V gene is TRBV9, the J gene TRBJ1-5; D may be TRBD1 (6 bases). V was pared by 3 bases and J by 1 base, with 11 bases between. Germline V lookup: CDR1 SGDLS, CDR2 YYNGEE. The CDR3 consists of 15 residues. In nucleotides, the CDR3 is TGTGCCAGCAGCGAGGGTAGGGGGAGCAATCAGCCCCAGCATTTT. Its protein product is CASSEGRGSNQPQHF.

This sequence joins TRBV6-5 and TRBJ2-7, with TRBD1 matching over 7 bases. This CDR3 contains 12 residues. V lost 9 bases, J lost 3 bases, and 5 bases stayed unmatched. In germline, CDR1 is MNHEY, CDR2 SVGAGI. This chain's CDR3 is CASDRARYEQYF. CDR3 bases: TGTGCCAGTGACAGGGCCCGCTACGAGCAGTACTTC.

V is TRBV10-2 and J is TRBJ2-6; TRBD1 matches 7 bases. V was clipped by 2 bases and J by 4 bases; unmatched bases: 2. CDR1 WSHSY and CDR2 SAAADI come from the germline V gene. The CDR3 loop spans 15 amino acids. CDR3 amino acids: CASSEAQGGANVLTF. The CDR3 region has the DNA TGCGCCAGCAGTGAGGCACAGGGGGGGGCCAACGTCCTGACTTTC.

The chain uses TRBV4-1 and TRBJ1-3, with TRBD1 as a possible D gene (6 bases). The CDR3 contains 15 residues. CDR1 is MGHRA, CDR2 YSYEKL, per germline. V was clipped by 4 bases and J by 0 bases, with 10 bases between them. The CDR3 sequence: CASSRQATSGNTIYF. The CDR3 coding sequence is TGCGCCAGCAGCCGACAGGCTACCTCTGGAAACACCATATATTTT.

The V call is TRBV19, the J call TRBJ1-4; D is ambiguous. Germline CDR1 is LNHDA and CDR2 is SQIVND (reference sequence). V lost 5 bases and J 6 bases, leaving 16 bases between the germline ends. This CDR3 contains 15 residues. CDR3: CASSESGVGYEKLFF. CDR3 coding DNA: TGTGCCAGTAGTGAGTCCGGGGTAGGATATGAAAAACTGTTTTTT.

This sequence joins TRBV6-6 and TRBJ2-7, with 9 bases fitting TRBD1. The CDR3 has 14 residues. Trimming took 5 bases from V and 5 from J; bases not matched to a gene: 7. The germline gives CDR1 MNHNY, CDR2 SVGAGI (reference sequence). In DNA, the CDR3 is TGTGCCAGCAGTGCCCACAGGGGGCGCGACGAGCAGTACTTC. Translated: CASSAHRGRDEQYF.

The chain uses TRBV30 and TRBJ2-1, with TRBD2 identical over 8 bases. The CDR3 runs 12 residues. Germline values: CDR1 GTSNPN, CDR2 SVGIG (reference sequence). The V and J ends lost 3 bases and 7 bases, in that order; junction bases with no gene match: 2. CDR3 DNA: TGTGCCTGGAGGAGACTAGCGAATGAGCAGTTCTTC. It specifies CAWRRLANEQFF.

Only one count was recorded for this clone. This sequence joins TRBV7-3 and TRBJ2-2; possibly TRBD1 for D (6 bases). The length of the CDR3 is 13 residues. Looked up from germline, CDR1 is SGHTA and CDR2 is FQGTGA. V was shortened by 5 bases and J by 4 bases, with 8 bases between the two germline ends. This chain's CDR3 is CASSPQGTGELFF. For the CDR3, the DNA is TGTGCCAGCAGCCCACAGGGCACCGGGGAGCTGTTTTTT.

This clone is a singleton in its sample. The genes are TRBV29-1 and TRBJ2-2; tentatively, D is TRBD1 (7 bases). V was pared by 0 bases and J by 7 bases, with 18 bases between. The CDR3 length is 16 residues. Germline V gene lookup returns CDR1 SQVTM and CDR2 ANQGSEA. The DNA of the CDR3 is TGCAGCGTTGAAGACACCGCGGGGACAGTTGGCGGGGAGCTGTTTTTT. Translated: CSVEDTAGTVGGELFF.

This chain links TRBV28 with TRBJ2-7; 9 bases are shared with TRBD2. J gave up 2 bases and V 4 bases, and 3 bases lay outside the gene matches. The CDR3 length is 14 residues. Germline V lookup: CDR1 MDHEN, CDR2 SYDVKM. This chain's CDR3 is CASSYGTSTYEQYF. Here the CDR3 DNA reads TGTGCCAGCAGTTACGGGACTAGCACCTACGAGCAGTACTTC.

The J gene is TRBJ2-5, the V gene TRBV28, with 7 bases identical to TRBD1. V was pared by 1 base and J by 5 bases, with 10 bases of the junction left unmatched. CDR3 size: 16 residues. CDR1 is MDHEN, CDR2 SYDVKM, per germline. CDR3 loop: CASSLLGQGGAETQYF. Written as DNA, the CDR3 is TGTGCCAGCAGTTTATTGGGGCAAGGGGGCGCGGAGACCCAGTACTTC.